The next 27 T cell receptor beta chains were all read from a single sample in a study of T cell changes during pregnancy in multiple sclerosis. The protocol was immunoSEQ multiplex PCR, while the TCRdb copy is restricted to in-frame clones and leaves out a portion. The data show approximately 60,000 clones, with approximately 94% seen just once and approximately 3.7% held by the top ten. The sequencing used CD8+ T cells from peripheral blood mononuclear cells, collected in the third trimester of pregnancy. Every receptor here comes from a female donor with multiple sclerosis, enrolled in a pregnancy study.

CDR3 amino acids: CASSSSGRGKQPQHF. The CDR3 nucleotides read TGTGCCAGCAGCTCCTCCGGAAGGGGGAAGCAGCCCCAGCATTTT. The chain carries TRBV7-2 and TRBJ1-5, with D possibly matching TRBD1 (6 bases). CDR1 is SGHTA, CDR2 FQGNSA, per germline. The CDR3 contains 15 residues. Trimming stripped 4 bases from V and 7 bases from J, with 17 bases between.

The CDR3 region is CATRTGGFEQFF. The CDR3 bases are TGTGCCACCCGGACAGGGGGCTTTGAGCAGTTCTTC. V is TRBV19 and J is TRBJ2-1; 11 bases line up with TRBD1. From germline, CDR1 is LNHDA and CDR2 SQIVND (reference sequence). The CDR3 has 12 residues. The junction had 5 bases not matched to a gene; V was cut back by 10 bases and J by 9 bases. The full variable domain, completed using reference TRBV19 and TRBJ2-1, is DGGITQSPKYLFRKEGQNVTLSCEQNLNHDAMYWYRQDPGQGLRLIYYSQIVNDFQKGDIAEGYSVSREKKESFPLTVTSAQKNPTAFYLCATRTGGFEQFFGPGTRLTVL.

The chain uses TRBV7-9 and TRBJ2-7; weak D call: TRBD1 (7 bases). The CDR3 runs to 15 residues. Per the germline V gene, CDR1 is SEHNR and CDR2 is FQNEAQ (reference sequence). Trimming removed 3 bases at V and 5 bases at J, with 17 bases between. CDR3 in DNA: TGTGCCAGCAGCTTGGGCGACAGGGAGGTCGACGAGCAGTACTTC. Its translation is CASSLGDREVDEQYF.

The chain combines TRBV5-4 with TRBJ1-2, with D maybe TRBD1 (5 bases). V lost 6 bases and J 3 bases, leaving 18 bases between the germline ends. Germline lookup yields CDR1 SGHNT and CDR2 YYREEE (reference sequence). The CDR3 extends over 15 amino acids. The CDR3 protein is CASTAGGLDDYGYTF. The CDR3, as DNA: TGTGCCAGCACAGCGGGGGGACTTGATGACTATGGCTACACCTTC. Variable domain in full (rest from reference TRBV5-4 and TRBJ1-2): ETGVTQSPTHLIKTRGQQVTLRCSSQSGHNTVSWYQQALGQGPQFIFQYYREEENGRGNFPPRFSGLQFPNYSSELNVNALELDDSALYLCASTAGGLDDYGYTFGSGTRLTVV.

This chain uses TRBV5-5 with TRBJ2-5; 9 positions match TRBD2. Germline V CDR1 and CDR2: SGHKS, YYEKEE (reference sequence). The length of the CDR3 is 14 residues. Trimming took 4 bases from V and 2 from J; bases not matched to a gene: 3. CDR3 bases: TGTGCCAGCAGCCCGACTAGCGGACAAGAGACCCAGTACTTC. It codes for CASSPTSGQETQYF.

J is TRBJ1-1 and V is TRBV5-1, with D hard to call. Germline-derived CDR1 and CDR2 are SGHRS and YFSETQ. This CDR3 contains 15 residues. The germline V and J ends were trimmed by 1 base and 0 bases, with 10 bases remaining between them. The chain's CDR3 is CASSLMRRLNTEAFF. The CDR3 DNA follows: TGCGCCAGCAGCTTGATGCGGAGATTGAACACTGAAGCTTTCTTT.

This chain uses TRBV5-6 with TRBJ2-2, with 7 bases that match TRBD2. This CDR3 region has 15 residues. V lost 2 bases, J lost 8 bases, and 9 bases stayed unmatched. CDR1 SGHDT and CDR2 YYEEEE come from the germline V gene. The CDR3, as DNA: TGTGCCAGCAGCTTCTTAGCGGGTAGTATTGGGGAGCTGTTTTTT. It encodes CASSFLAGSIGELFF.

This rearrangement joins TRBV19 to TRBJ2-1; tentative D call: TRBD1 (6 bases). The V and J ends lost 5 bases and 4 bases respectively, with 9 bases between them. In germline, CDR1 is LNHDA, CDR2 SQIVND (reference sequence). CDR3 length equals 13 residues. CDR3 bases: TGTGCCAGTAGTTGGGACAATTACAATGAGCAGTTCTTC. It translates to CASSWDNYNEQFF.

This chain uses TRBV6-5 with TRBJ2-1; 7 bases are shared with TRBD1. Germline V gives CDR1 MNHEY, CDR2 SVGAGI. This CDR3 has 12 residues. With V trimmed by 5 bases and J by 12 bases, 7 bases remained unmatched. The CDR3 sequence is CASSTYRGGQFF. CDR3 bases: TGTGCCAGCAGTACTTACAGGGGTGGGCAGTTCTTC.

Here the CDR3 reads CAITVRGPHQPQHF. CDR3 nucleotides: TGTGCCATCACCGTCAGGGGTCCCCATCAGCCCCAGCATTTT. The chain uses TRBV10-3 and TRBJ1-5, with a weak D call TRBD1 (6 bases). The V gene's germline CDR1 is ENHRY and CDR2 SYGVKD. The ends were cut back, 7 bases at V and 5 bases at J, with 15 bases in the middle. The CDR3 has 14 residues.

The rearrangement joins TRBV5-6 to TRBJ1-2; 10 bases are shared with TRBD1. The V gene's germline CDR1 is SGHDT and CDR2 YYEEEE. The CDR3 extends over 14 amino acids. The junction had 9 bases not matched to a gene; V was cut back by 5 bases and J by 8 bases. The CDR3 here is CASSWDRGLEGYTF. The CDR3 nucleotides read TGTGCCAGCAGTTGGGACAGGGGTTTAGAGGGCTACACCTTC.

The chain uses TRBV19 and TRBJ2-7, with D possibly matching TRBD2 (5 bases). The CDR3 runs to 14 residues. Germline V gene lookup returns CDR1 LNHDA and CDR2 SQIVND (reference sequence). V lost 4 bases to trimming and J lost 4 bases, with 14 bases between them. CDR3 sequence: CASSTIGTGYEQYF. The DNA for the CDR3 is TGTGCCAGTAGTACAATAGGAACGGGATACGAGCAGTACTTC. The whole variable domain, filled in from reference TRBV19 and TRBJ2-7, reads DGGITQSPKYLFRKEGQNVTLSCEQNLNHDAMYWYRQDPGQGLRLIYYSQIVNDFQKGDIAEGYSVSREKKESFPLTVTSAQKNPTAFYLCASSTIGTGYEQYFGPGTRLTVT.

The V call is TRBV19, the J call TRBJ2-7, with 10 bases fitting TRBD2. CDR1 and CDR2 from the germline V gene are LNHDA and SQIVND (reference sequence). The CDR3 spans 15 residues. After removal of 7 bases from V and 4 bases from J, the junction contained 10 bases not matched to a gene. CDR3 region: CASNEGTSVPYEQYF. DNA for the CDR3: TGTGCCAGTAACGAAGGGACTAGCGTACCTTACGAGCAGTACTTC.

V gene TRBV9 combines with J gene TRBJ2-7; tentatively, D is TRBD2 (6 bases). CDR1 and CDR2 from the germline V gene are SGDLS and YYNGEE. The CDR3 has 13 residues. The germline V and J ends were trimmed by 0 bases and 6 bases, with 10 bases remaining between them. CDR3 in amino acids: CASSVGRGGEQYF. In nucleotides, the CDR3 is TGTGCCAGCAGCGTAGGGCGGGGAGGCGAGCAGTACTTC. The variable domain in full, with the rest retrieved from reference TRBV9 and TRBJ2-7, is DSGVTQTPKHLITATGQRVTLRCSPRSGDLSVYWYQQSLDQGLQFLIQYYNGEERAKGNILERFSAQQFPDLHSELNLSSLELGDSALYFCASSVGRGGEQYFGPGTRLTVT.

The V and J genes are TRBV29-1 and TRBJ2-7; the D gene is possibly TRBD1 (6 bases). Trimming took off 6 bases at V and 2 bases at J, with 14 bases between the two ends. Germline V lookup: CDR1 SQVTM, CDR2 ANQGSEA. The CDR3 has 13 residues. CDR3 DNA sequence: TGCAGCGTGCCTCGGCAGGGGCCCTACGAGCAGTACTTC. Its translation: CSVPRQGPYEQYF.

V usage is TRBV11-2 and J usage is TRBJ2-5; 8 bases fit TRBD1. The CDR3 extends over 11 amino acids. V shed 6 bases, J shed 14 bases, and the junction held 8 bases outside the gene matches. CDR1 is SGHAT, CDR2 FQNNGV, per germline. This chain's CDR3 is CASRGGTGKYF. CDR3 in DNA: TGTGCCAGCAGAGGGGGGACAGGCAAATACTTC.

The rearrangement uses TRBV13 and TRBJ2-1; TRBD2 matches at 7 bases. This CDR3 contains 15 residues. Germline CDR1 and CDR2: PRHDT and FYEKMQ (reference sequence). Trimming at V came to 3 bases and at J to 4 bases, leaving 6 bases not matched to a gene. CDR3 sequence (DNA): TGTGCCAGCAGCTTGGGGGGGAACGAATACAATGAGCAGTTCTTC. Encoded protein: CASSLGGNEYNEQFF.

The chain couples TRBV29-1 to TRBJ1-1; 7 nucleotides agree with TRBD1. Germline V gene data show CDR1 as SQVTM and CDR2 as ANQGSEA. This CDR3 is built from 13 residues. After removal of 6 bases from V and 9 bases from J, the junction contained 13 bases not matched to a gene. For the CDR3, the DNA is TGCAGCGTCACCAAAACTTACAGGGGTAAAGCTTTCTTT. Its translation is CSVTKTYRGKAFF.

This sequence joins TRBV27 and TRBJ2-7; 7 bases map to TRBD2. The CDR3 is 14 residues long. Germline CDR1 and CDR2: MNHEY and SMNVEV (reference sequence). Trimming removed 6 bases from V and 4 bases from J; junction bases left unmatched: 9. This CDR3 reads CASSRGGSRYEQYF. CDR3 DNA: TGTGCCAGCAGCAGAGGCGGGAGTAGGTACGAGCAGTACTTC.

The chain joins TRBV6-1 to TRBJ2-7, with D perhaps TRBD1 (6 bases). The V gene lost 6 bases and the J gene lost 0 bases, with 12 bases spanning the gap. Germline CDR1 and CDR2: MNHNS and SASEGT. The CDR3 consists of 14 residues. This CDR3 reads CASRGPGDSYEQYF. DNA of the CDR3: TGTGCCAGCAGAGGACCAGGGGACTCCTACGAGCAGTACTTC.

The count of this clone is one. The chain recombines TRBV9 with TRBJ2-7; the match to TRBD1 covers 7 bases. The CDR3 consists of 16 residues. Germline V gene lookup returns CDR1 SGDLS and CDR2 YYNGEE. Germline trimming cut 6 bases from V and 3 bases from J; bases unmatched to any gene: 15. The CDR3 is CASTTLPGQMDYEQYF. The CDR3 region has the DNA TGTGCCAGCACCACACTACCGGGACAGATGGACTACGAGCAGTACTTC.

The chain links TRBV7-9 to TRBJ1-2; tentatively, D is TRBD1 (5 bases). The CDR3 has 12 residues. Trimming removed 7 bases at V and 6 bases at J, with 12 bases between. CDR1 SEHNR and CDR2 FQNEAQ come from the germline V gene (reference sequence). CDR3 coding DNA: TGTGCCAGCACCCGCGGGGGGGATGGCTACACCTTC. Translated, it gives CASTRGGDGYTF.

Here the CDR3 reads CASRPGTSMSTDTQYF. For the CDR3, the DNA is TGTGCCAGCAGGCCAGGGACTAGCATGAGTACAGATACGCAGTATTTT. This chain joins TRBV27 and TRBJ2-3, with 9 nucleotides matching TRBD2. Germline CDR1 reads MNHEY; CDR2 reads SMNVEV (reference sequence). After removal of 6 bases from V and 3 bases from J, the junction contained 10 bases not matched to a gene. The CDR3 extends over 16 amino acids.

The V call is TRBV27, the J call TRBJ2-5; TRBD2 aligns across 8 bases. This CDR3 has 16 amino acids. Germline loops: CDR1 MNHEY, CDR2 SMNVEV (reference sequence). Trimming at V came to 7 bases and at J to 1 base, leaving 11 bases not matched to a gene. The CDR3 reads CASTPLSGSPQETQYF. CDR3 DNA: TGTGCCAGCACTCCCTTGAGCGGGAGCCCCCAAGAGACCCAGTACTTC.

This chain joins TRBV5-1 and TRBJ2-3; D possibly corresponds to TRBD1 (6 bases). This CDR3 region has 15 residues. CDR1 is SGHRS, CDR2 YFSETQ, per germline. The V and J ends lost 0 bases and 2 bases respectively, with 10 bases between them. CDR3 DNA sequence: TGCGCCAGCAGCTTGGGGTACAGGGACACAGATACGCAGTATTTT. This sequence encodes CASSLGYRDTDTQYF. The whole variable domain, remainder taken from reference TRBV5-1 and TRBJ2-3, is KAGVTQTPRYLIKTRGQQVTLSCSPISGHRSVSWYQQTPGQGLQFLFEYFSETQRNKGNFPGRFSGRQFSNSRSEMNVSTLELGDSALYLCASSLGYRDTDTQYFGPGTRLTVL.

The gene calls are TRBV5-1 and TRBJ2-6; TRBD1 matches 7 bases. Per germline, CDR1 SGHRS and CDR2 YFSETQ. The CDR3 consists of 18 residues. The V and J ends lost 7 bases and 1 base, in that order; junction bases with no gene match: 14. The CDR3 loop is CASASKKGALSGANVLTF. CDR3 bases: TGCGCCAGCGCATCCAAAAAGGGGGCTCTATCTGGGGCCAACGTCCTGACTTTC.

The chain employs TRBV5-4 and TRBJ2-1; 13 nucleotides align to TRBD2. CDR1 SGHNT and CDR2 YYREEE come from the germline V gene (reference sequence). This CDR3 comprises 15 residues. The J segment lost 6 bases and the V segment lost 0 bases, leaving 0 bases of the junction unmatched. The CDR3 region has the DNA TGTGCCAGCAGCTTGGGGACTAGCGGGAGCAATGAGCAGTTCTTC. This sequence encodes CASSLGTSGSNEQFF.